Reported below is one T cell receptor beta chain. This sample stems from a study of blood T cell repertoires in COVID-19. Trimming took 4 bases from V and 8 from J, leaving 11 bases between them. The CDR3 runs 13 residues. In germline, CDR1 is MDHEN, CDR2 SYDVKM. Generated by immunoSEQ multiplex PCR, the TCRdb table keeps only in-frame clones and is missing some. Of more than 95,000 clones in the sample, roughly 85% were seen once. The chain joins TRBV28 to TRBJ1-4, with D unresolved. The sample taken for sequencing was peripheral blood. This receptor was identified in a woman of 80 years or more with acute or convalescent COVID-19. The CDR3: CASSSGRGEKLFF. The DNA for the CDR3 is TGTGCCAGCAGTTCGGGCCGAGGGGAAAAACTGTTTTTT.